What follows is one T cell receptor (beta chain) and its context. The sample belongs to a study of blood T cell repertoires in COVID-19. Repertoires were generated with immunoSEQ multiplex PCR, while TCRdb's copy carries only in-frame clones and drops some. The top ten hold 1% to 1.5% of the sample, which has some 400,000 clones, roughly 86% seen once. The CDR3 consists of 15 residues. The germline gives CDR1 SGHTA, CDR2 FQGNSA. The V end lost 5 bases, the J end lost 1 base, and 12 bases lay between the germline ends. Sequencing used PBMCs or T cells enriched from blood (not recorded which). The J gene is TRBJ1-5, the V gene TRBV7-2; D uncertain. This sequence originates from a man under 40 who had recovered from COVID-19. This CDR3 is CASSQFGGSNQPQHF. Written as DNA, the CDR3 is TGTGCCAGCAGCCAATTTGGAGGGAGCAATCAGCCCCAGCATTTT.